The 3 T cell receptor beta chains reported below all come from one sample, sequenced in a study of CD8 T cells in Susac syndrome. Random hexamers were used to reverse transcribe the RNA input (about 0.45 to 1 ug). TCRdb itself ran the immunoSEQ multiplex PCR reads through MiXCR, one entry per CDR3 protein. The data show some 140,000 distinct CDR3 sequences, around 90% seen once. Specimen: CD8+ T cells from PBMCs. All receptors come from a human donor with multiple sclerosis.

The J gene is TRBJ2-7, the V gene TRBV13, with 11 bases fitting TRBD1. V was pared by 4 bases and J by 2 bases, with 10 bases of the junction left unmatched. Germline V lookup: CDR1 PRHDT, CDR2 FYEKMQ (reference sequence). This CDR3 has 17 residues. The CDR3 nucleotides read TGTGCCAGCAGCTCCCAAATGGGGACAGGGGGTACCTACGAGCAGTACTTC. It specifies CASSSQMGTGGTYEQYF.

The J gene is TRBJ2-1, the V gene TRBV29-1; 7 bases line up with TRBD2. This CDR3 is built from 16 residues. Germline assignment: CDR1 SQVTM and CDR2 ANQGSEA. V lost 7 bases to trimming and J lost 4 bases; unmatched junction nucleotides: 16. This CDR3 is CSAQGGDYTIYNEQFF. CDR3 in DNA: TGCAGCGCCCAAGGAGGGGACTACACAATATACAATGAGCAGTTCTTC.

This chain links TRBV2 with TRBJ1-1; TRBD1 might be the D (5 bases). The V end lost 6 bases, the J end lost 1 base, and 9 bases lay between the germline ends. The CDR3 contains 13 residues. The V gene's germline CDR1 is SNHLY and CDR2 FYNNEI. CDR3 sequence reads: CASRRDANTEAFF. The CDR3 nucleotides read TGTGCCAGCAGGAGGGACGCGAACACTGAAGCTTTCTTT.